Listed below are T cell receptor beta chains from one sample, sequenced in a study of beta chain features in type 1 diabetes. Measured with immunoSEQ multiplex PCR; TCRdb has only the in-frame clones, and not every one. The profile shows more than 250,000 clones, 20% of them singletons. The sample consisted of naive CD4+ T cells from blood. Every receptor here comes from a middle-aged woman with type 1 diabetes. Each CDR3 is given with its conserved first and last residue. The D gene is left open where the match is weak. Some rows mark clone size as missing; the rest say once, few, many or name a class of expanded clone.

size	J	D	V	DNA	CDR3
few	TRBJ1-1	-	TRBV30	TGTGCCTGGAGTGTACGTGGGCTTGGCACTGAAGCTTTCTTT	CAWSVRGLGTEAFF
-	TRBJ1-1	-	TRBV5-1	TGCGCCAGCAGCTTGTCGTCAGGGAGGGACACTGAAGCTTTCTTT	CASSLSSGRDTEAFF
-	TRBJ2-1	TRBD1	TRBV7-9	TGTGCCAGCAGCTCTGACAGGGTCTACAATGAGCAGTTCTTC	CASSSDRVYNEQFF
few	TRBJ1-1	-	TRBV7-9	TGTGCCAGCAGCTTAGAAATGTCCCGGAACACTGAAGCTTTCTTT	CASSLEMSRNTEAFF
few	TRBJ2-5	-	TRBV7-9	TGTGCCAGCAGCCCGGGGGAGACCCAGTACTTC	CASSPGETQYF
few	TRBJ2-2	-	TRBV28	TGTGCCAGCAGTAAGGGGGACACCGGGGAGCTGTTTTTT	CASSKGDTGELFF
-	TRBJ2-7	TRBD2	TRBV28	TGTGCCAGCAGTTTAGGTGTAGCGGGAGGCTACGAGCAGTACTTC	CASSLGVAGGYEQYF
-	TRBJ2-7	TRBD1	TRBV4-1	TGCGCCAGCGGGACAGTGGACTCCTACGAGCAGTACTTC	CASGTVDSYEQYF
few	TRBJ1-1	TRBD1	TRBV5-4	TGTGCCAGCAGCTGGCGCTCCACAGGGGCAAACACTGAAGCTTTCTTT	CASSWRSTGANTEAFF
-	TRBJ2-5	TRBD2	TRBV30	TGTGCCTGGTGCCCGCTAGCAGCGGGAGGAGAGACCCAGTACTTC	CAWCPLAAGGETQYF
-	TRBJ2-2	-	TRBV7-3	TGTGCCAGCAGCGGCGGGACAGTCCCCGGGGAGCTGTTTTTT	CASSGGTVPGELFF
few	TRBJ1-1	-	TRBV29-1	TGCAGCGTTGGGGGGGGTCCAGGGAAGTTTGGCACTGAAGCTTTCTTT	CSVGGGPGKFGTEAFF
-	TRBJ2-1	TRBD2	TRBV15	TGTGCCACCAGCAGAGATTGGGCGGGAGGGGAGGATGAGCAGTTCTTC	CATSRDWAGGEDEQFF
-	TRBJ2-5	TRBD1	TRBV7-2	TGTGCCAGCAGCTGGGACAGGGGAGGAGAGACCCAGTACTTC	CASSWDRGGETQYF
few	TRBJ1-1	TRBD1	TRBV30	TGTGCCTGGAGTGTACAGGGGCCCACTGAAGCTTTCTTT	CAWSVQGPTEAFF
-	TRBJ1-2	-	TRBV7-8	TGTGCCAGCAGCTTAGGACAGTCCCTATATGGCTACACCTTC	CASSLGQSLYGYTF
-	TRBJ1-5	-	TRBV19	TGTGCCAGTAGTATATCTCTCAATCAGCCCCAGCATTTT	CASSISLNQPQHF
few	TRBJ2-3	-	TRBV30	TGTGCCTGGAGTGTACAGGGTATAGATACGCAGTATTTT	CAWSVQGIDTQYF
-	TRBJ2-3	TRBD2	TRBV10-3	TGTGCCAGTACAGGACTAGCGGGCACAGATACGCAGTATTTT	CASTGLAGTDTQYF
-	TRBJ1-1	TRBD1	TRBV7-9	TGTGCCAGCAGCCCCAGGACAGGGCGCCTGAACACTGAAGCTTTCTTT	CASSPRTGRLNTEAFF
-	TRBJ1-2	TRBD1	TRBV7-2	TGTGCCAGCAGCCCAGGGGGAGGCCCTGGCTACACCTTC	CASSPGGGPGYTF
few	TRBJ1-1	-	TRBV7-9	TGTGCCAGCAGCACGGGAAGCCTGAACACTGAAGCTTTCTTT	CASSTGSLNTEAFF
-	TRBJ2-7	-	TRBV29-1	TGCAGCGTTGAAGGGGGGCAGACCTACGAGCAGTACTTC	CSVEGGQTYEQYF
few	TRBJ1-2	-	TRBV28	TGTGCCAGCAGGGGTGACTCGGGTGGCTACACCTTC	CASRGDSGGYTF
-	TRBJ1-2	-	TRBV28	TGTGCCAGCAGTCGGGCGGGGCAGCAGACTAACTATGGCTACACCTTC	CASSRAGQQTNYGYTF
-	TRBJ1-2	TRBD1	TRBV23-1	TGCGCCAGCAGTCCCTGGACAGGGGGCTTTGGTGGCTACACCTTC	CASSPWTGGFGGYTF
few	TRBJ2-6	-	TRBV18	TGTGCCAGCTCACCACCAGACAGAGCCGTCGGGGCCAACGTCCTGACTTTC	CASSPPDRAVGANVLTF
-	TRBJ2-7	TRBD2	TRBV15	TGTGCCACCAGTCCTACTAGCGATTCCTACGAGCAGTACTTC	CATSPTSDSYEQYF
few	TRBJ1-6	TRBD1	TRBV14	TGTGCCAGCAGCCAATCCAGGGGACAGCCAGGCTCACCCCTCCACTTT	CASSQSRGQPGSPLHF